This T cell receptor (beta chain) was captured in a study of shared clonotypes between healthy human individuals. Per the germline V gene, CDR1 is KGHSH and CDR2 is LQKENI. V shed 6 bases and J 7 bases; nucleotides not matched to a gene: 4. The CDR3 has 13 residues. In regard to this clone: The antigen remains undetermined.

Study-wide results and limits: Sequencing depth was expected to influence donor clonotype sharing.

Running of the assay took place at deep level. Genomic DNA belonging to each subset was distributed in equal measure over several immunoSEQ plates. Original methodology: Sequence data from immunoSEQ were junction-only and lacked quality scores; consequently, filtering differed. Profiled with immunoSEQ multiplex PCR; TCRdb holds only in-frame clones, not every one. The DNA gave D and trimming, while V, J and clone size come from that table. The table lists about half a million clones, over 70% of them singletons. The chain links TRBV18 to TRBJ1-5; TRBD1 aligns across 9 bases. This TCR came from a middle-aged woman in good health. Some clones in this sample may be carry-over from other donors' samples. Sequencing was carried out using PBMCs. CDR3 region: CASSRQGGQPQHF. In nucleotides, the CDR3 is TGTGCCAGCTCGCGACAGGGGGGACAGCCCCAGCATTTT.